This T cell receptor (beta chain) is drawn from a study of identical twins. This clonotype was seen more than once but under ten times. Using its own MiXCR run on the 5' RACE reads, TCRdb lists one record per CDR3 protein. The sample has 220,000 or so distinct CDR3 sequences, around 7% seen once. This CDR3 contains 13 residues. Trimming removed 5 bases from V and 1 base from J, with 9 bases in between. Germline CDR1 and CDR2: SGDLS and YYNGEE. These data were also filed under a second study, of yellow fever vaccine responses in identical twins.

This sequence joins TRBV9 and TRBJ2-5, with D maybe TRBD1 (6 bases). The clonotype was recovered from a young woman in good health. The sequencing input was memory (CD45RO+) T cells sorted from blood. The DNA for the CDR3 is TGTGCCAGCAGTGGACAGATCCAAGAGACCCAGTACTTC. Residues: CASSGQIQETQYF.